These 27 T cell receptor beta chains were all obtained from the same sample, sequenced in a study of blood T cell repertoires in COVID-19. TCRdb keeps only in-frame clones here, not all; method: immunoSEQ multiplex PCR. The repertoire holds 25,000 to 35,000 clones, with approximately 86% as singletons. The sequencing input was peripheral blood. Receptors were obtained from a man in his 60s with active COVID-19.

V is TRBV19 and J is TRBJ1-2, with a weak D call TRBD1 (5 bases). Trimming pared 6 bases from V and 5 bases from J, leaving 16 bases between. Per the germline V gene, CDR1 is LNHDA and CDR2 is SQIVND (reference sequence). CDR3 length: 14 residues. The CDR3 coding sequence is TGTGCCAGTAGACGTCAGGGCGGGGGTTATGGCTACACCTTC. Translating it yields CASRRQGGGYGYTF.

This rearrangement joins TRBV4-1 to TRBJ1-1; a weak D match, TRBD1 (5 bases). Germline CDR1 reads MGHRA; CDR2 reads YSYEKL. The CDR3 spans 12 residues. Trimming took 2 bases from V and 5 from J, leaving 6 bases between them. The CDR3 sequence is CASSQKGTEAFF. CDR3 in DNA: TGCGCCAGCAGCCAAAAGGGGACTGAAGCTTTCTTT.

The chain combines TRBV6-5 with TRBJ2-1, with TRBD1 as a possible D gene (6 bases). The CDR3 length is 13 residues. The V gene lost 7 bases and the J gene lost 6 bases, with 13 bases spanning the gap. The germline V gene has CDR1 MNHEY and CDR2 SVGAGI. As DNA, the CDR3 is TGTGCCAGCACCGGGACATCTGGCAATGAGCAGTTCTTC. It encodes CASTGTSGNEQFF.

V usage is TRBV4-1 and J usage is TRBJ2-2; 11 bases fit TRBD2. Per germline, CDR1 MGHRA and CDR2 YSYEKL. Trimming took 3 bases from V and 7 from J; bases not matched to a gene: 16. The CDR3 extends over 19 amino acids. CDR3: CASSHEGASGGPLNGELFF. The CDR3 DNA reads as TGCGCCAGCAGCCACGAGGGGGCTAGCGGGGGGCCATTGAACGGGGAGCTGTTTTTT.

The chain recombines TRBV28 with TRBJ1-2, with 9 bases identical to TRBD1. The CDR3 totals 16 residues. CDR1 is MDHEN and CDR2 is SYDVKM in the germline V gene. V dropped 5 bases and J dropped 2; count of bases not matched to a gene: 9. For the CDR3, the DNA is TGTGCCAGCAGTCCGCCGGGACAGGGTCTAAACTATGGCTACACCTTC. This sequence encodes CASSPPGQGLNYGYTF.

The CDR3 coding sequence is TGTGCCAGCAGCCAGGCAAGCGGGGGGCCCTACGAGCAGTACTTC. Translated, it gives CASSQASGGPYEQYF. The chain is built from TRBV3-1 (or the pseudogene TRBV3-2) and TRBJ2-7; 9 bases map to TRBD2. The CDR3 contains 15 residues. Trimming removed 3 bases from V and 2 bases from J; junction bases left unmatched: 5. Germline V gives CDR1 LGHDT, CDR2 YNNKEL (reference sequence).

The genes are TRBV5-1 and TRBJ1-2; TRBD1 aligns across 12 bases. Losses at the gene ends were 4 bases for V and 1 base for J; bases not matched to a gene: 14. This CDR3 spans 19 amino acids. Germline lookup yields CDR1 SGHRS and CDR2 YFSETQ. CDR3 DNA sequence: TGCGCCAGCAGCCCCGCCGGGACAGGGGGCGTGGGAGGTAACTATGGCTACACCTTC. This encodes CASSPAGTGGVGGNYGYTF.

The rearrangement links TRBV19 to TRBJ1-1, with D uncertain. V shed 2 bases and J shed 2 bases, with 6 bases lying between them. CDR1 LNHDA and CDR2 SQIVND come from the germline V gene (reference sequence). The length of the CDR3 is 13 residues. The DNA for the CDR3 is TGTGCCAGTAGTATAAGAGAAAACACTGAAGCTTTCTTT. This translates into CASSIRENTEAFF.

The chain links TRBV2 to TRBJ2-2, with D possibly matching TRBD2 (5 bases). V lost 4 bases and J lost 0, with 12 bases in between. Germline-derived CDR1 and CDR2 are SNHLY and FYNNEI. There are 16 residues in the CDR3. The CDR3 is CASSAREHANTGELFF. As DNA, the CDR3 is TGTGCCAGCAGTGCTCGGGAACACGCGAACACCGGGGAGCTGTTTTTT.

In DNA, the CDR3 is TGTGCCAGCAGTTTAGTACTAGCGGGGGAGCAGTACTTC. It is translated as CASSLVLAGEQYF. V usage is TRBV12-3 or TRBV12-4 and J usage is TRBJ2-7; TRBD2 matches 10 bases. The J segment lost 7 bases and the V segment lost 1 base, leaving 1 base of the junction unmatched. CDR3 size: 13 residues.

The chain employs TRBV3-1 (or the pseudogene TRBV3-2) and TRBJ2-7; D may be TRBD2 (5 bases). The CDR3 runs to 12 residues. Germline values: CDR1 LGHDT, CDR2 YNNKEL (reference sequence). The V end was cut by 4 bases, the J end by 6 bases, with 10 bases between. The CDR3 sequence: CASSRTPLEQYF. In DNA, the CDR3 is TGTGCCAGCAGCCGGACTCCGCTCGAGCAGTACTTC.

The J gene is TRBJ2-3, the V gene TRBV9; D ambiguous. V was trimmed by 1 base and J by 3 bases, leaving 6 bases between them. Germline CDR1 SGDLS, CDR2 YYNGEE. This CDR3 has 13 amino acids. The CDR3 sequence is CASSVMQTDTQYF. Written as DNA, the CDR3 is TGTGCCAGCAGCGTAATGCAGACAGATACGCAGTATTTT.

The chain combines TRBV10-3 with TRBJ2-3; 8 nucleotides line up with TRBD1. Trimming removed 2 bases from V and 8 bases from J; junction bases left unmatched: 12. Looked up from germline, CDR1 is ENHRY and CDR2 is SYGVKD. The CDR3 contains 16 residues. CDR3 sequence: CAISERGVQGASTQYF. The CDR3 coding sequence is TGTGCCATCAGTGAGCGTGGGGTGCAGGGGGCTTCTACGCAGTATTTT.

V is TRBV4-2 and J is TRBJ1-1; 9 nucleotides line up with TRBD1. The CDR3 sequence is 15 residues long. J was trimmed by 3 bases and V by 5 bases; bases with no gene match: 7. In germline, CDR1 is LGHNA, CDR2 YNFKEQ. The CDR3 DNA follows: TGTGCCAGCAGCACCCGGGACAGGGTTGACACTGAAGCTTTCTTT. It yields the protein CASSTRDRVDTEAFF.

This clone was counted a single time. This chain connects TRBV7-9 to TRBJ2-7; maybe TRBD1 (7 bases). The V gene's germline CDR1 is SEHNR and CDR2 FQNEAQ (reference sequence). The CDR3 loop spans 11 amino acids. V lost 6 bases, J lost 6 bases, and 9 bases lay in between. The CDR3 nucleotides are TGTGCCAGCAGGCAGGGGGGCGAGCAGTACTTC. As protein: CASRQGGEQYF.

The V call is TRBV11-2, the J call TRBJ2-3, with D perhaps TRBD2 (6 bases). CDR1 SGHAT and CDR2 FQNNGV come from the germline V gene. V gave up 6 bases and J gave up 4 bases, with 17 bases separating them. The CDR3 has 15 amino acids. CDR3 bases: TGTGCCAGCAGGAAATGGGCGGGGAGGTCAGATACGCAGTATTTT. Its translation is CASRKWAGRSDTQYF.

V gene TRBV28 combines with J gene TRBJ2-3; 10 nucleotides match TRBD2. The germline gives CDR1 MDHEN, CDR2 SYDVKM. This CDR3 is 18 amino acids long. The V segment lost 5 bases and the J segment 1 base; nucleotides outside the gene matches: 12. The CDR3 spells CASSPLTLAGARTDTQYF. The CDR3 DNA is TGTGCCAGCAGTCCGCTGACTCTAGCGGGGGCCCGCACAGATACGCAGTATTTT. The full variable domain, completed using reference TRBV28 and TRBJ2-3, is DVKVTQSSRYLVKRTGEKVFLECVQDMDHENMFWYRQDPGLGLRLIYFSYDVKMKEKGDIPEGYSVSREKKERFSLILESASTNQTSMYLCASSPLTLAGARTDTQYFGPGTRLTVL.

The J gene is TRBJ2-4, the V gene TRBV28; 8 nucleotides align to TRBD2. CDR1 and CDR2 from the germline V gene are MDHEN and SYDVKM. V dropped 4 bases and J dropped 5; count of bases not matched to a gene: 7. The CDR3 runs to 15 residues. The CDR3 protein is CASSSPGGGQNIQYF. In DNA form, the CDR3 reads TGTGCCAGCAGTTCCCCCGGGGGGGGCCAAAACATTCAGTACTTC.

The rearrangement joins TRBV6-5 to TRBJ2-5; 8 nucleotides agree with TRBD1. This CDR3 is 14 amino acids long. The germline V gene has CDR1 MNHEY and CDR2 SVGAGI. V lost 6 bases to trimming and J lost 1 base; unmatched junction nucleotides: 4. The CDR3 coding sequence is TGTGCCAGCAGAGCAGACAGGGGCCAAGAGACCCAGTACTTC. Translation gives CASRADRGQETQYF.

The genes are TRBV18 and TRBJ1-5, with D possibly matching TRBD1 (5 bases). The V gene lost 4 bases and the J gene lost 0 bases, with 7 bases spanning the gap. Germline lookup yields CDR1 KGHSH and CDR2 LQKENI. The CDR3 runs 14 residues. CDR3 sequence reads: CASSQQGSNQPQHF. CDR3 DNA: TGTGCCAGCTCACAGCAGGGTAGCAATCAGCCCCAGCATTTT.

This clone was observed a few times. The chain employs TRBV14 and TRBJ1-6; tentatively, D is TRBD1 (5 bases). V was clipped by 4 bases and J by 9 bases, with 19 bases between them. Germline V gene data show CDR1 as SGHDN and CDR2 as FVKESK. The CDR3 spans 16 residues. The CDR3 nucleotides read TGTGCCAGCAGCCGACGGGACGGGGCGCGGGGTTCACCCCTCCACTTT. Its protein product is CASSRRDGARGSPLHF.

The CDR3, as DNA: TGTGCCAGCAGTGAAGACGGGGTGGACTACAATGAGCAGTTCTTC. Amino acid sequence: CASSEDGVDYNEQFF. The chain links TRBV6-1 to TRBJ2-1, with D possibly being TRBD2 (5 bases). Germline CDR1 is MNHNS and CDR2 is SASEGT. This CDR3 comprises 15 residues. Trimming pared 1 base from V and 3 bases from J, leaving 10 bases between.

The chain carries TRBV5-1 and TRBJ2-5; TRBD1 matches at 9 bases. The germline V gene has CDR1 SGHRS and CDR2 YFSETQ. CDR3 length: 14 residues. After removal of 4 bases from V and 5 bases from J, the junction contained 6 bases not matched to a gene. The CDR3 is CASSQQGAGETQYF. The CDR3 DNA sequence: TGCGCCAGCAGCCAACAGGGGGCGGGTGAGACCCAGTACTTC.

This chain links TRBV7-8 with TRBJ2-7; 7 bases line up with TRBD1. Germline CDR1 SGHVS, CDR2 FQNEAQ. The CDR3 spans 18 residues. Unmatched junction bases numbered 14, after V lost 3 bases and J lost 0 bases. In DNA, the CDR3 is TGTGCCAGCAGCTTTAGCTTCTCTGGGACAGAAAGCTCCTACGAGCAGTACTTC. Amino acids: CASSFSFSGTESSYEQYF.

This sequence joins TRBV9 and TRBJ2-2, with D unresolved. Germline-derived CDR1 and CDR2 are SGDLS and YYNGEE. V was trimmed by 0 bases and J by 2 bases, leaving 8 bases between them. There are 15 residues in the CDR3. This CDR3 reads CASSVASGNTGELFF. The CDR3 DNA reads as TGTGCCAGCAGCGTAGCTTCAGGAAACACCGGGGAGCTGTTTTTT.

CDR3 region: CASSLSSQGEQYF. In DNA form, the CDR3 reads TGTGCCAGCAGCCTCTCCAGCCAGGGGGAGCAGTACTTC. V usage is TRBV7-2 and J usage is TRBJ2-7; a weak D match, TRBD1 (6 bases). The CDR3 is made up of 13 amino acids. Germline V lookup: CDR1 SGHTA, CDR2 FQGNSA. V lost 5 bases, J lost 7 bases, and 15 bases lay in between. The whole variable domain, filled in from reference TRBV7-2 and TRBJ2-7, reads GAGVSQSPSNKVTEKGKDVELRCDPISGHTALYWYRQSLGQGLEFLIYFQGNSAPDKSGLPSDRFSAERTGGSVSTLTIQRTQQEDSAVYLCASSLSSQGEQYFGPGTRLTVT.

The CDR3, as DNA: TGTGCCAGTAGTCCCGACACCGGGGAGCTGTTTTTT. It encodes CASSPDTGELFF. This chain links TRBV19 with TRBJ2-2; D unresolved. V shed 5 bases and J shed 3 bases, with 4 bases lying between them. Germline CDR1 LNHDA, CDR2 SQIVND (reference sequence). The length of the CDR3 is 12 residues. Variable domain in full (rest from reference TRBV19 and TRBJ2-2): DGGITQSPKYLFRKEGQNVTLSCEQNLNHDAMYWYRQDPGQGLRLIYYSQIVNDFQKGDIAEGYSVSREKKESFPLTVTSAQKNPTAFYLCASSPDTGELFFGEGSRLTVL.